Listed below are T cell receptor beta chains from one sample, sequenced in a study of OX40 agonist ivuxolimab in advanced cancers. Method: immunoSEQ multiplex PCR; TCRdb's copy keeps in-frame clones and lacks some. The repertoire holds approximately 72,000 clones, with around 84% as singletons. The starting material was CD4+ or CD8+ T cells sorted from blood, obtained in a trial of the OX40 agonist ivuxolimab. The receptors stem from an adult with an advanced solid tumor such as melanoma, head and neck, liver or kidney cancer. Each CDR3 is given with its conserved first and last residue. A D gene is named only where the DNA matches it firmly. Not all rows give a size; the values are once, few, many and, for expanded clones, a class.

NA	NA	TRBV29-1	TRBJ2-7	TGCAGCGTTGCACCCTACTCCTACGAGCAGTACTTC	CSVAPYSYEQYF
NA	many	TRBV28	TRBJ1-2	TGTGCCAGCAGTGACGGAGGGATCGGCTACACCTTC	CASSDGGIGYTF
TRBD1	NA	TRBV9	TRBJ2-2	TGTGCCAGCGGGGGACAGGGAAACACCGGGGAGCTGTTTTTT	CASGGQGNTGELFF
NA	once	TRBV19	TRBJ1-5	TGTGCCAGTAGTATCCGGCAGGGTAGCAATCAGCCCCAGCATTTT	CASSIRQGSNQPQHF
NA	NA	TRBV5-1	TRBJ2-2	TGCGCCAGCAGCTGGACGGGGGCGGCCAACACCGGGGAGCTGTTTTTT	CASSWTGAANTGELFF
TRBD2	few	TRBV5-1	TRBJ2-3	TGCGCCAGCAGCCCGACACTAGCGGAGCACACAGATACGCAGTATTTT	CASSPTLAEHTDTQYF
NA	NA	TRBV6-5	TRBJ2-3	TGTGCCAGCAGTTGGGGCGATGGGTCTAGCACAGATACGCAGTATTTT	CASSWGDGSSTDTQYF
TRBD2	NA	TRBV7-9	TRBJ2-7	TGTGCCAGCAGCTTATCCAGACTAGCAATCGAGCAGTACTTC	CASSLSRLAIEQYF
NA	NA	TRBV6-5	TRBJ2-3	TGTGCCAGCAATGACAGAAACACAGATACGCAGTATTTT	CASNDRNTDTQYF
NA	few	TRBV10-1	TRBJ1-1	TGCGCCAGCAGCCCGGGACGGACCATGAACACTGAAGCTTTCTTT	CASSPGRTMNTEAFF
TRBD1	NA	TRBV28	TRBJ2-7	TGTGCCAGCAGGCCGGACAGGGAGTACGAGCAGTACTTC	CASRPDREYEQYF
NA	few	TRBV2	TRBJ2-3	TGTGCCAGCAGTGATGACCCTTATTTT	CASSDDPYF